Listed below are T cell receptor beta chains from one sample, sequenced in a study of blood T cell repertoires in COVID-19. Produced via immunoSEQ multiplex PCR; TCRdb's table is partial and in-frame only. The repertoire holds roughly 53,000 clones, 76% seen once, with approximately 20% in the top ten. Specimen: peripheral blood. These receptors originate from a man between 50 and 59 years old with active or convalescent COVID-19. Both conserved end residues are part of each CDR3. Fields, in order: V gene, CDR3 length, clone size, D gene, J gene, CDR3 protein, CDR3 DNA. D genes are given only for firm matches. Not all rows give a size; the values are once, few, many and, for expanded clones, a class.

>TRBV5-1|14|NA|TRBD1|TRBJ1-1
CASSLQGANTEAFF
TGCGCCAGCAGCTTACAGGGGGCTAACACTGAAGCTTTCTTT
>TRBV28|15|NA|NA|TRBJ2-1
CASSLSYFSYNEQFF
TGTGCCAGCAGTTTAAGCTATTTCTCCTACAATGAGCAGTTCTTC
>TRBV4-2|17|NA|TRBD2|TRBJ2-7
CASSQAFTAGGGYEQYF
TGTGCCAGCAGCCAAGCGTTTACGGCGGGAGGAGGGTACGAGCAGTACTTC
>TRBV11-1|14|NA|NA|TRBJ1-1
CASTPDRINTEAFF
TGTGCCAGCACCCCGGACAGAATAAACACTGAAGCTTTCTTT
>TRBV6-6|17|once|TRBD1|TRBJ1-3
CASSLTGQRLSGNTIYF
TGTGCCAGCAGTCTAACGGGACAGCGATTGTCTGGAAACACCATATATTTT
>TRBV5-6|13|NA|TRBD1|TRBJ1-6
CASSRTGNSPLHF
TGTGCCAGCAGTAGGACAGGGAATTCACCCCTCCACTTT
>TRBV19|13|NA|NA|TRBJ1-2
CASSIERSYGYTF
TGTGCCAGTAGTATAGAGCGTAGCTATGGCTACACCTTC
>TRBV6-5|14|NA|TRBD2|TRBJ2-7
CASSYGTSRYEQYF
TGTGCCAGCAGTTACGGGACTAGTCGTTACGAGCAGTACTTC
>TRBV5-4|15|NA|NA|TRBJ1-2
CASSSPAGAFSGYTF
TGTGCCAGCAGCTCACCGGCGGGGGCTTTCTCTGGCTACACCTTC
>TRBV6-5|13|NA|TRBD1|TRBJ1-1
CASSTDRETEAFF
TGTGCCAGCAGTACCGACAGGGAGACTGAAGCTTTCTTT
>TRBV7-9|14|NA|TRBD1|TRBJ2-1
CASSASGQINEQFF
TGTGCCAGCAGCGCGTCGGGACAGATAAATGAGCAGTTCTTC
>TRBV6-5|15|NA|TRBD1|TRBJ1-2
CATQPQGAANYGYTF
TGTGCCACCCAGCCTCAGGGGGCAGCCAACTATGGCTACACCTTC
>TRBV10-2|13|NA|NA|TRBJ2-1
CAGGTNYYNEQFF
TGCGCGGGAGGGACAAACTATTACAATGAGCAGTTCTTC
>TRBV6-6|14|NA|NA|TRBJ1-4
CASSRPVSTEKLFF
TGTGCCAGCTCTCGACCGGTTAGCACTGAAAAACTGTTTTTT
>TRBV15|16|NA|TRBD2|TRBJ2-1
CATAPPPREVGNEQFF
TGTGCCACCGCCCCACCCCCCCGGGAGGTGGGCAATGAGCAGTTCTTC
>TRBV7-2|14|NA|NA|TRBJ2-7
CASSHGSGRLEQYF
TGTGCCAGCAGCCACGGAAGCGGTCGCCTCGAGCAGTACTTC
>TRBV3-1/TRBV3-2|17|NA|TRBD1|TRBJ2-3
CASSQGDRGLGTDTQYF
TGTGCCAGCAGCCAAGGGGACAGGGGACTCGGCACAGATACGCAGTATTTT
>TRBV19|16|NA|NA|TRBJ1-2
CASSIFSTGDNYGYTF
TGTGCCAGTAGTATATTTTCCACAGGAGATAACTATGGCTACACCTTC
>TRBV18|18|NA|NA|TRBJ2-7
CASSPIWSQPGSSYEQYF
TGTGCCAGCTCACCGATTTGGTCCCAACCGGGGAGCTCCTACGAGCAGTACTTC
>TRBV18|14|NA|NA|TRBJ1-1
CASSSSRGGLVAFF
TGTGCCAGCTCATCGAGCCGAGGCGGTCTTGTAGCTTTCTTT
>TRBV6-5|13|few|NA|TRBJ1-1
CASRPGHSTEAFF
TGTGCCAGCAGACCGGGACATTCCACTGAAGCTTTCTTT
>TRBV14|13|NA|NA|TRBJ2-1
CASSRLTRDEQFF
TGTGCCAGCAGCCGCCTAACCAGGGATGAGCAGTTCTTC